The 2 T cell receptor beta chains below come from one sample, sequenced in a study of shared clonotypes between healthy human individuals. The protocol was immunoSEQ multiplex PCR, while the TCRdb copy is restricted to in-frame clones and leaves out a portion. Among roughly 700,000 clones listed, 90% were seen once. Sequencing used memory CD8+ T cells from PBMCs. The subset is: CD45RO+ cells pooled with CCR7-negative TemRA cells. These receptors all stem from a man younger than 35 in good health. Some clones in this sample may be carry-over from other donors' samples.

J is TRBJ2-1 and V is TRBV11-2; TRBD2 aligns across 9 bases. The CDR3 length is 16 residues. Looked up from germline, CDR1 is SGHAT and CDR2 is FQNNGV. V dropped 5 bases and J dropped 6; count of bases not matched to a gene: 11. CDR3 loop: CASSILPGLATNEQFF. CDR3 nucleotide sequence: TGTGCCAGCAGCATACTACCGGGACTAGCTACCAATGAGCAGTTCTTC.

V is TRBV27 and J is TRBJ2-3; D gene ambiguous. Trimming removed 3 bases at V and 0 bases at J, with 10 bases between. The CDR3 runs 15 residues. Germline V gene data show CDR1 as MNHEY and CDR2 as SMNVEV (reference sequence). CDR3 sequence: CASSLGSTSTDTQYF. The DNA for the CDR3 is TGTGCCAGCAGTTTGGGGTCGACCAGCACAGATACGCAGTATTTT.